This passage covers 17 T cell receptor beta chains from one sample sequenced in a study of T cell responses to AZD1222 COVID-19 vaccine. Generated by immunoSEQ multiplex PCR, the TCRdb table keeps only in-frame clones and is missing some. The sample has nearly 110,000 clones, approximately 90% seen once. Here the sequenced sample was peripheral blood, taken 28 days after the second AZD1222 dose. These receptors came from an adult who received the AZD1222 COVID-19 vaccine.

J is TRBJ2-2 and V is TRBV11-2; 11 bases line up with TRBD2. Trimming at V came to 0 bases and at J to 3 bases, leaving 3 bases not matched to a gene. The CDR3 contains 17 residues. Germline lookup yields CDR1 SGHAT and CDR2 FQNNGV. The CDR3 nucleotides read TGTGCCAGCAGCTTAGAGGCTAGCGGGGGGTACACCGGGGAGCTGTTTTTT. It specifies CASSLEASGGYTGELFF.

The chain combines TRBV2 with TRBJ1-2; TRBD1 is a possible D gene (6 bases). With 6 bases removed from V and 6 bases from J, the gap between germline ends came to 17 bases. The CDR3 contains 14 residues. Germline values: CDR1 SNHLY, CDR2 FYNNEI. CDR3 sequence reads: CASSLTPRGDGYTF. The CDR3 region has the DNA TGTGCCAGCAGCTTAACTCCCAGGGGCGATGGCTACACCTTC.

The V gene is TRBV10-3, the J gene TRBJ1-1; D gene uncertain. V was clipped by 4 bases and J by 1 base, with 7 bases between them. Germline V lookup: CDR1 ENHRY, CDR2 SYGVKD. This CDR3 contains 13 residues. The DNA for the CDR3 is TGTGCCATCAGTGCCAGAGGGAACACTGAAGCTTTCTTT. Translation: CAISARGNTEAFF.

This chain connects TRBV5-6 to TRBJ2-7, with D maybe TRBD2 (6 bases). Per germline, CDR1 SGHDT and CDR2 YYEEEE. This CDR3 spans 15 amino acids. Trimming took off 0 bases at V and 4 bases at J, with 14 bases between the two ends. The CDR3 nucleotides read TGTGCCAGCAGCTTGGCCCCGGGACTGGGGTACGAGCAGTACTTC. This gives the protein CASSLAPGLGYEQYF.

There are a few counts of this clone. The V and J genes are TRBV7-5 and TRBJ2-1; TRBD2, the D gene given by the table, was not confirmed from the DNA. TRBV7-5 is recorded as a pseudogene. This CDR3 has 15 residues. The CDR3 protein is CARSATSAPYNEQFF. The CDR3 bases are TGTGCCAGAAGCGCAACTAGCGCGCCCTACAATGAGCAGTTCTTC.

The CDR3 is CASSQQIVGNTIYF. CDR3 bases: TGCGCCAGCAGCCAACAGATAGTTGGAAACACCATATATTTT. The rearrangement uses TRBV4-3 and TRBJ1-3, with no clear D. Germline V lookup: CDR1 LGHNA, CDR2 YSLEER. The CDR3 consists of 14 residues. Between the trimmed V and J ends, which lost 2 bases and 3 bases, there was a span of 8 bases.

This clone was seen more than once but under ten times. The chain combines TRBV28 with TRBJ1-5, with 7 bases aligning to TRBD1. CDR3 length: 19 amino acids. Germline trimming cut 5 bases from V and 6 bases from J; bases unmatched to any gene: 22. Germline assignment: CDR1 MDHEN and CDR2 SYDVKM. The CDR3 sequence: CASSPSAWQAGGSGQPQHF. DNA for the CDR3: TGTGCCAGCAGTCCCAGCGCGTGGCAGGCAGGGGGTTCGGGTCAGCCCCAGCATTTT.

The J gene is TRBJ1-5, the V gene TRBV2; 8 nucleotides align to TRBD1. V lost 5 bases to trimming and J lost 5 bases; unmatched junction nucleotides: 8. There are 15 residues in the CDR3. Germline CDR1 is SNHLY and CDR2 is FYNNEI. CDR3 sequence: CASSRGQGVDQPQHF. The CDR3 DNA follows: TGTGCCAGCAGTCGCGGACAGGGAGTGGATCAGCCCCAGCATTTT.

The CDR3 bases are TGTGCCAGCAGCCCGGGACAGGGGAACCTGAGAACCGGGGAGCTGTTTTTT. It codes for CASSPGQGNLRTGELFF. The chain employs TRBV7-9 and TRBJ2-2; 10 positions match TRBD1. The CDR3 runs 17 residues. Germline assignment: CDR1 SEHNR and CDR2 FQNEAQ (reference sequence). V gave up 5 bases and J gave up 5 bases; unmatched junction bases: 11. The full variable domain, with the rest looked up from reference TRBV7-9 and TRBJ2-2, is DTGVSQNPRHKITKRGQNVTFRCDPISEHNRLYWYRQTLGQGPEFLTYFQNEAQLEKSRLLSDRFSAERPKGSFSTLEIQRTEQGDSAMYLCASSPGQGNLRTGELFFGEGSRLTVL.

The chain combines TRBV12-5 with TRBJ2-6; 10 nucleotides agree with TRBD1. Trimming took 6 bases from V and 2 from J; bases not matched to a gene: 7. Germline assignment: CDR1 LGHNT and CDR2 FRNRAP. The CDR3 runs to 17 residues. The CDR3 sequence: CASGSGQGVAGANVLTF. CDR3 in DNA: TGTGCTAGTGGCTCAGGACAGGGGGTAGCTGGGGCCAACGTCCTGACTTTC.

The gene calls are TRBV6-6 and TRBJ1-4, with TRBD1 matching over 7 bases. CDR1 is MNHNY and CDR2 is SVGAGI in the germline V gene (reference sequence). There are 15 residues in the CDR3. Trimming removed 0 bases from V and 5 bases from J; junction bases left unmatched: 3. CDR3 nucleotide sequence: TGTGCCAGCAGTTACTCAGCAGGGGGGAATGAAAAACTGTTTTTT. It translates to CASSYSAGGNEKLFF.

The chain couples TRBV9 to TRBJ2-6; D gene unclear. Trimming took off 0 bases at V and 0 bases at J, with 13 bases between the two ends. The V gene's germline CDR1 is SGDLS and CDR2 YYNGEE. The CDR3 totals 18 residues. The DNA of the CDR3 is TGTGCCAGCAGCGTAGGGTTCGGGTACTCCTCTGGGGCCAACGTCCTGACTTTC. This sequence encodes CASSVGFGYSSGANVLTF.

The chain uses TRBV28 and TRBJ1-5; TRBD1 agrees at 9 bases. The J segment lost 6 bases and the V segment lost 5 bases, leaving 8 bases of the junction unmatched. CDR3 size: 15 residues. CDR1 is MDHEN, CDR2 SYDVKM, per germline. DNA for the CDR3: TGTGCCAGCAGTCCATCAACAGGGGGCGGTCAGCCCCAGCATTTT. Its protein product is CASSPSTGGGQPQHF.

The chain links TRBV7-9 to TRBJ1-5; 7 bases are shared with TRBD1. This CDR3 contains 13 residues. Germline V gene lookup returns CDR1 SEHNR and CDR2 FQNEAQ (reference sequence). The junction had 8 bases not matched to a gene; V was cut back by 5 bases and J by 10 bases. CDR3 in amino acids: CASSETGTQPQHF. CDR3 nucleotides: TGTGCCAGCAGCGAGACAGGGACACAACCCCAGCATTTT.

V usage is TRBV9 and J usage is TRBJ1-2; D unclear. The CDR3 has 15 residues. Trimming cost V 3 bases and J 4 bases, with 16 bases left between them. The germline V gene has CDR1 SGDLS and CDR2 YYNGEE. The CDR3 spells CASSGVWREGYGYTF. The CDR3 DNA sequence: TGTGCCAGCAGCGGCGTTTGGAGGGAAGGCTATGGCTACACCTTC.

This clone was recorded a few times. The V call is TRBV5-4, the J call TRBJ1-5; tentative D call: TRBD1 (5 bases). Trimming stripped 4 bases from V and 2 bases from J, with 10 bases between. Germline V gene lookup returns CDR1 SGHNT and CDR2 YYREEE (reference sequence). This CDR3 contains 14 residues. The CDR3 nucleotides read TGTGCCAGCAGCAGGGGATGGGGCAATCAGCCCCAGCATTTT. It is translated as CASSRGWGNQPQHF.

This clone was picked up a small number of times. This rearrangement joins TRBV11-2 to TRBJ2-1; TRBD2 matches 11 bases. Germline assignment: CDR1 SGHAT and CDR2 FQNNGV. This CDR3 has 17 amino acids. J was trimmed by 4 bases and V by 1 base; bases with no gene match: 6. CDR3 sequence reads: CASSLAGTSGTYNEQFF. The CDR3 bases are TGTGCCAGCAGCTTAGCCGGGACTAGCGGAACTTACAATGAGCAGTTCTTC.